This T cell receptor (beta chain) was identified during a study of cytomegalovirus exposure and HLA in healthy donors (dated by TCRdb to 2016 to 2017). At the level of the whole study: In an earlier analysis of 587 of the donors, around 290 Gb of sequence data and 90 million to 130 million unique TCR beta sequences from some 170 million T cells were reported. A later genetic analysis used genome-wide SNP genotypes for about 55% of the 666 donors, treating that subset as a discovery cohort. All discovery cohort repertoires had been generated using a single sequencing platform. Across around 400 genotyped donors of the cohort, an average of about 200,000 unique TCR beta nucleotide sequences per donor were sequenced, and roughly a sixth of those sequences were non-productive. The study used immunosequencing to profile the T cell repertoires of 670 or so subjects and linked those repertoires to cytomegalovirus serostatus. HLA typing included class I and class II loci at four-digit resolution. Along with the 666-subject first cohort, a separate validation cohort of roughly 110 different subjects was used. In a later analysis, previously published TCR beta repertoires from about 640 donors were re-analyzed and high-resolution HLA genotyping was added so that TCR occurrence patterns could be studied. Typing coverage varied by locus: roughly 629-640 donors for A, B, C, DRB1 and DQB1; approximately 500 for DQA1; around 570 for DPA1; approximately 490 for DPB1. Donor age, sex, ethnicity and CMV serostatus were compiled alongside the repertoire data. The study was designed to test whether signatures of past pathogen exposure could be identified by cataloging public T cell receptors. Of the approximately 400 genotyped donors, roughly 76% were placed in the genetic ancestry cluster associated with self-reported Caucasian donors. Because of strong linkage in the cohort, roughly five DR-DQ haplotypes were treated as single units for association and clustering. In an earlier analysis of several hundred of the donors, high-throughput TCR beta sequencing was used to judge whether each TCR beta V gene segment behaved as functional or pseudogenic. The later analysis used no new phenotypic data to find candidate immune exposures, relying instead on TCR beta sequences and their occurrence across donors. High-throughput TCR immunosequencing, statistical association of individual TCRs with disease status, and machine learning were combined to predict cytomegalovirus infection status. Around 330 gigabases of sequencing data and about 92 million unique TCR sequences made up an early release that covered approximately 620 HLA-typed donors. Study-wide conclusions, independent of this receptor: Presence/absence analyses assumed roughly uniform sequencing depth across donors, an assumption that may not hold. A further reported finding was that TCR beta sequences accurately predicted the HLA-A and HLA-B alleles for most subjects in the first cohort. V-gene and J-gene trimming of TCR beta chains was associated with a missense DCLRE1C variant in a later genetic analysis, and the association was replicated in an independent cohort. Linkage disequilibrium might explain the correlated functional status among segregating V segments, but an unknown experimental factor could not be excluded. The study listed 150 to 200 TCR beta chains as associated with cytomegalovirus. Specific HLA alleles were associated with 15,000 to 20,000 TCR beta sequences at a false discovery rate of 0.05 in a later analysis. According to a later analysis, parvovirus B19, influenza, CMV and Epstein-Barr virus appeared linked to several top co-occurrence clusters. In a later analysis, the rate of TCR association differed among HLA loci, with DRB1 alleles having the most associated TCRs and HLA-C alleles having the fewest. Because counts were too low, some 16 rarely observed V segments, including chromosome 9 orphons, were excluded from the earlier analysis of 587 of the donors. The cohort was sequenced for TCR beta chains only, and without alpha or paired-chain data the features that could be detected were limited. In an earlier analysis of 587 of the donors, most TCR beta V segments appeared in productive rearrangements about 90% or about 30% of the time, broadly matching IMGT annotations. Because HLA typing was unavailable for some donors at each locus, only the typed subset was used in association tests. When HLA alleles, especially DR and DQ, strongly co-occurred, attributing TCR associations to individual alleles was difficult. In a later genetic analysis, fewer N-insertions in productive TCRs were reported among donors in an Asian-associated ancestry cluster than the roughly 700-donor mean. The authors suggested that the approach could potentially be extended to other disease states and immunological phenotypes. In vitro tests confirmed that three of the cytomegalovirus-associated TCR beta chains recognize cytomegalovirus antigens. Some IMGT-functional V segments, including TRBV6-2 and TRBV6-3, could not be distinguished by the 87-base-pair reads and were therefore excluded. CMV serostatus was the only immune exposure information available for the cohort. A later analysis found that HLA-associated TCR beta chains were more clonally expanded and had lower generation probabilities than equally common non-associated chains. In a later analysis, most CMV-associated TCR beta chains were found to appear HLA-restricted, with HLA associations seemingly driven largely by CMV exposure. In both the original and validation cohorts, the classifier was reported to diagnose cytomegalovirus status with high specificity and sensitivity. A cluster of highly shared sequence variants was judged likely to represent a technical artifact of the sequencing pipeline. While some public TCRs were present in many individuals, most TCR sequences turned up only very rarely across donors.

The library came from the immunoSEQ multiplex PCR assay. A mixture of 60 forward primers for TCR Vbeta segments and 13 reverse primers for TCR Jbeta segments was used in the multiplex PCR. The CDR3 region of rearranged TCR beta genes was amplified from genomic DNA with a multiplex PCR assay. On the Illumina HiSeq System, the amplified TCR beta libraries were sequenced as 87-base-pair reads. For the original study's pipeline: A later analysis counted around 72 million unique TCR beta chains across the 666 repertoires, and some 11 million of these chains were shared by at least two donors. To remove PCR and sequencing errors, raw reads were error-corrected and collapsed into unique sequences using a nearest-neighbor algorithm that merged closely related sequences. V, D and J gene segments were assigned by aligning CDR3 sequences to IMGT reference sequences. For a sequence to be retained, a match of at least six nucleotides to both a V gene segment and a J gene segment was required. Rearrangements were called productive when the CDR3 lacked stop codons and stayed in frame with V and J; all others were non-productive. CDR3 was defined according to IMGT convention as the region running from the second conserved V-encoded cysteine to the conserved J-encoded phenylalanine. The earlier analysis of about 620 of the donors excluded sequences that lacked an unambiguous match to a single V gene segment. In an earlier analysis of some 590 of the donors, a V segment was called functional when productive rearrangements were above 56.7%, and segregating when the standard deviation between donors exceeded 5%. A statistical classification framework was developed to diagnose cytomegalovirus status using the catalog of TCR beta chain sequences. In a later analysis, V and J genes were assigned by comparing TCR nucleotide sequences against IMGT/GENE-DB human TR gene sequences. A later analysis assigned CDR3 sequences and most-parsimonious VDJ recombination scenarios with the TCRdist pipeline. In a later analysis, each TCR beta chain was defined by its CDR3 amino acid sequence together with its V-gene family, and reads lacking a unique V-gene family were excluded. In a later analysis, nearly 600 highly shared, low-generation-probability nucleotide sequences were removed to address suspected cross-contamination and a sequencing artifact. For each public chain, a later analysis derived a clonal expansion index from normalized ranks of inferred template counts within each repertoire. In a later analysis, generation probabilities were computed with a VDJ recombination model fitted to out-of-frame rearrangements, and the resulting probabilities were checked against IGoR. Hypergeometric tests were used in a later analysis to score TCR-TCR, TCR-HLA and TCR-CMV co-occurrence, with a repertoire-size bias correction applied to the TCR pairs. In a later analysis, false discovery rates were estimated by permuting HLA or CMV assignments 20 times. In a later analysis, co-occurring TCRs were grouped using DBSCAN, with TCRdist sequence similarity added in when clustering inside HLA-allele-positive subsets. Repertoires with fewer than 30,000 or more than 120,000 public chains were left out of co-occurrence clustering, as were a few repertoires with anomalous nucleotide sharing. The table was pulled from immuneACCESS by TCRdb, which kept in-frame rearrangements only. Such tables lose some clones; where checked, under half of the loss comes from unresolved V genes, and the rest has no known cause. V and J calls and clone size are as listed in that table; D and trimming were resolved from the DNA. This sample holds about 140,000 clones; around 82% were observed only once. The ten largest account for roughly 3.2% of the sample.

The cohort consisted of some 730 healthy bone marrow donors. At the time of sampling, all cohort members were nominally healthy, though unrecorded immune exposures were likely present. The donor tested CMV seropositive, placing the donor among the roughly 270 seropositive members of the cohort. A peripheral blood sample was collected from each donor, and TCR beta sequencing was performed on peripheral blood mononuclear cells. Genomic DNA was extracted from the blood cell samples with the Qiagen DNeasy Blood Extraction Kit. The CDR3 holds 10 amino acids from the cysteine to the phenylalanine. The kept DNA is CDR3 alone, 30 bases in frame from the first base. The junction shows trimming of 5 bases on V and 15 bases on J, plus 11 bases between the germline ends. The germline V gene encodes CDR1 SGHAT and CDR2 FQNNGV. With respect to this clone: The antigen it binds to is not known. Base quality data are lacking; no much larger clone is found one base away.

The receptor comes from a man between 18 and 29 years old in good health and CMV-seropositive. Rearrangement joined TRBV11-2 to TRBJ2-1, with the D segment identity uncertain. The sample was PBMCs. DNA sequence: TGTGCCAGCAGCCTCCTCGACTTGTTCTTC. It translates to CASSLLDLFF.